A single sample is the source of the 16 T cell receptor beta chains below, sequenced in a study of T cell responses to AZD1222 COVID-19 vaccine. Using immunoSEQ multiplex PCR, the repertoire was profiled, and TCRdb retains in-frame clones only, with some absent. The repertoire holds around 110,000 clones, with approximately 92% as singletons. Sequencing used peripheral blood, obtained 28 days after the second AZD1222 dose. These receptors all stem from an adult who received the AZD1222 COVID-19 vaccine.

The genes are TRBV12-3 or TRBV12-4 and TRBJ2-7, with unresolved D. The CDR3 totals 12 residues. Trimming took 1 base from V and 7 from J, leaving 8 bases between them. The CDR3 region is CASSLGVTEQYF. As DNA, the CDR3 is TGTGCCAGCAGTTTAGGGGTTACAGAGCAGTACTTC.

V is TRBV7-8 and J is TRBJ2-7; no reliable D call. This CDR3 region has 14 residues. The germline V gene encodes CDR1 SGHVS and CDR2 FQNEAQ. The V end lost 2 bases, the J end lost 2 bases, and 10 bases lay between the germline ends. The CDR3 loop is CASSLSEAAYEQYF. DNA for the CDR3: TGTGCCAGCAGCTTATCTGAGGCAGCCTACGAGCAGTACTTC.

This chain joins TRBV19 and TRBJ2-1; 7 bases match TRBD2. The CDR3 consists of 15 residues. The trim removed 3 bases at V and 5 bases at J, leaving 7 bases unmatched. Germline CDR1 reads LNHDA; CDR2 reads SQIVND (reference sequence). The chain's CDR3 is CASSIILAVNNEQFF. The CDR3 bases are TGTGCCAGTAGTATTATCCTAGCGGTGAACAATGAGCAGTTCTTC.

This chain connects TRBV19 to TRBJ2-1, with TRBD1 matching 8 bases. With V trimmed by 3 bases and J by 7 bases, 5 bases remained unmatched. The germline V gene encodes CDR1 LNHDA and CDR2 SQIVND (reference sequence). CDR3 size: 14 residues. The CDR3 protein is CASSIQGARNEQFF. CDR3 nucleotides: TGTGCCAGTAGTATCCAGGGGGCGCGGAATGAGCAGTTCTTC. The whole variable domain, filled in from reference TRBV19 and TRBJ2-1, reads DGGITQSPKYLFRKEGQNVTLSCEQNLNHDAMYWYRQDPGQGLRLIYYSQIVNDFQKGDIAEGYSVSREKKESFPLTVTSAQKNPTAFYLCASSIQGARNEQFFGPGTRLTVL.

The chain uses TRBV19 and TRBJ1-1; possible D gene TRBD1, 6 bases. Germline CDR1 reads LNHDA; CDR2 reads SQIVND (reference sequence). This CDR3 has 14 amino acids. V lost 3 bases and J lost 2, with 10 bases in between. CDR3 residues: CASSMVQGNTEAFF. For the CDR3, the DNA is TGTGCCAGTAGTATGGTACAGGGAAACACTGAAGCTTTCTTT. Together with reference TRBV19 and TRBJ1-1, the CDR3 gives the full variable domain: DGGITQSPKYLFRKEGQNVTLSCEQNLNHDAMYWYRQDPGQGLRLIYYSQIVNDFQKGDIAEGYSVSREKKESFPLTVTSAQKNPTAFYLCASSMVQGNTEAFFGQGTRLTVV.

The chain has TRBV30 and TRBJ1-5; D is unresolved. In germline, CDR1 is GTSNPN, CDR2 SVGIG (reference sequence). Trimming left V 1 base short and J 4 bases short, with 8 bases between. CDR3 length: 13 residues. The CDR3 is CAWSGSVNQPQHF. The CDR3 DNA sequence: TGTGCCTGGAGTGGTTCAGTAAATCAGCCCCAGCATTTT.

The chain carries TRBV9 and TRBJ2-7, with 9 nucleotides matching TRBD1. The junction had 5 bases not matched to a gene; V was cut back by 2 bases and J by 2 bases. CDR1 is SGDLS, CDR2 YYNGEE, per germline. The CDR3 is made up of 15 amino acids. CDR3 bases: TGTGCCAGCAGCGTTGGACAGGGGAGGACCTACGAGCAGTACTTC. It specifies CASSVGQGRTYEQYF. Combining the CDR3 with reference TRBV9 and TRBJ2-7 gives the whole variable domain DSGVTQTPKHLITATGQRVTLRCSPRSGDLSVYWYQQSLDQGLQFLIQYYNGEERAKGNILERFSAQQFPDLHSELNLSSLELGDSALYFCASSVGQGRTYEQYFGPGTRLTVT.

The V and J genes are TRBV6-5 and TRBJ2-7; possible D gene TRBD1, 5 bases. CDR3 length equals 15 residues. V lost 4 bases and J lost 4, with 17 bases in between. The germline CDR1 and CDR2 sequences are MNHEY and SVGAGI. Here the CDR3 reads CASSLHRGKGYEQYF. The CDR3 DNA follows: TGTGCCAGCAGTTTACACAGAGGAAAGGGGTACGAGCAGTACTTC.

CDR3 loop: CASSPTGVNQPQHF. CDR3 coding DNA: TGCGCCAGCAGCCCCACAGGGGTGAATCAGCCCCAGCATTTT. The genes are TRBV5-1 and TRBJ1-5; TRBD1 matches at 7 bases. This CDR3 has 14 residues. Trimming cost V 4 bases and J 4 bases; bases outside gene matches: 5. Germline V gene data show CDR1 as SGHRS and CDR2 as YFSETQ.

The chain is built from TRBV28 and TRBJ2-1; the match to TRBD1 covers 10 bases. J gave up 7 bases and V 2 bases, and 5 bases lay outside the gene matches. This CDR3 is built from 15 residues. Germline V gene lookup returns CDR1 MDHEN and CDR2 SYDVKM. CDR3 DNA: TGTGCCAGCAGTTTACCGGGACAGGGGAAGAATGAGCAGTTCTTC. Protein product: CASSLPGQGKNEQFF.

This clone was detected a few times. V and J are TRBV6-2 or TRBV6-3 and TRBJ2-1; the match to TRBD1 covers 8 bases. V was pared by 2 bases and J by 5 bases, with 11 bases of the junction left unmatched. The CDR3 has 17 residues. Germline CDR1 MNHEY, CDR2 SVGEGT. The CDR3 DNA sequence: TGTGCCAGCAGTTACCCTTCGACAGGGGAAGTGAACAATGAGCAGTTCTTC. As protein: CASSYPSTGEVNNEQFF.

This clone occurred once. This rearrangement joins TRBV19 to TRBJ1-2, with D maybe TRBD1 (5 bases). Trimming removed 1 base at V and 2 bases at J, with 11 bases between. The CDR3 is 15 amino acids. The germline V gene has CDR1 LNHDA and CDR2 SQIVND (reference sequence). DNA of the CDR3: TGTGCCAGTAGTATAGGCGGCAGGGTAAACTATGGCTACACCTTC. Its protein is CASSIGGRVNYGYTF. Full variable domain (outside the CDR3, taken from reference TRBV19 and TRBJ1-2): DGGITQSPKYLFRKEGQNVTLSCEQNLNHDAMYWYRQDPGQGLRLIYYSQIVNDFQKGDIAEGYSVSREKKESFPLTVTSAQKNPTAFYLCASSIGGRVNYGYTFGSGTRLTVV.

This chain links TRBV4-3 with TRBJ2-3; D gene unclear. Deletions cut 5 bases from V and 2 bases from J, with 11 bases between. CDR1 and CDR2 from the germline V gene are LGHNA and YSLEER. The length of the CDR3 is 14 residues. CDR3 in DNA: TGCGCCAGCAGCGAAGGGTACAACACAGATACGCAGTATTTT. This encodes CASSEGYNTDTQYF.

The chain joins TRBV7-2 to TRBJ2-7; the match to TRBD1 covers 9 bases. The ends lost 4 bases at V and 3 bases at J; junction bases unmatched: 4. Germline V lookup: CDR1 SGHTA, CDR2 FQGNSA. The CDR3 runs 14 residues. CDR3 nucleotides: TGTGCCAGCAGCTCCGGGACAGGGTACTACGAGCAGTACTTC. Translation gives CASSSGTGYYEQYF.

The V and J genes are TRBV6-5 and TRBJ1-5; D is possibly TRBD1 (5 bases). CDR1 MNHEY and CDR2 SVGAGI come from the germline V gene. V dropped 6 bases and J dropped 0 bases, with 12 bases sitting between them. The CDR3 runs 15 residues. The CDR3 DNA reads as TGTGCCAGCAGCCGGCAGGGTCATAGCAATCAGCCCCAGCATTTT. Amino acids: CASSRQGHSNQPQHF.

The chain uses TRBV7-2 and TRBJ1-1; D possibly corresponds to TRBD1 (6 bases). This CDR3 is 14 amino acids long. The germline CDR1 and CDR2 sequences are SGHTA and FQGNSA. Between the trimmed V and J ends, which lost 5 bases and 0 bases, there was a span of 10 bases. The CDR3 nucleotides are TGTGCCAGCAGCCTAGGACAGATGAACACTGAAGCTTTCTTT. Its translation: CASSLGQMNTEAFF.